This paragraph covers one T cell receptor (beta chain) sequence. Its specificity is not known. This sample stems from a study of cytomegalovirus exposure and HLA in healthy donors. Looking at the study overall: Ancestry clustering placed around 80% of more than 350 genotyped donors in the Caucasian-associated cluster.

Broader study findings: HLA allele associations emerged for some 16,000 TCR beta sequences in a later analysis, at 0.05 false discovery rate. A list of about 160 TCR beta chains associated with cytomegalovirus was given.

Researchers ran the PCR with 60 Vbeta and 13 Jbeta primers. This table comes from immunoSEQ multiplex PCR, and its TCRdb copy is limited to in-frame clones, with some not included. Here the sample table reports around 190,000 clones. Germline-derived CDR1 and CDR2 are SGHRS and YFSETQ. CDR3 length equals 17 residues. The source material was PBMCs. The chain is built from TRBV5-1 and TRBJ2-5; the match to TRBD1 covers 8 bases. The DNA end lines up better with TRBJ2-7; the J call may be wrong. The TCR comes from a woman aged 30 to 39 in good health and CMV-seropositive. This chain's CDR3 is CASSSTVSGGASNEQYF. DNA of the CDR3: TGCGCCAGCAGCTCCACAGTCTCAGGGGGCGCTTCCAACGAGCAGTACTTC.